Reported below is one T cell receptor beta chain. Its antigen is still unknown. The data stem from a study of T cell responses to AZD1222 COVID-19 vaccine. The overall study: Second-dose intervals of approximately 4 or approximately 12 weeks were pooled.

Some clones are missing from TCRdb's copy, which holds only in-frame ones; the method was immunoSEQ multiplex PCR. The data show about 150,000 clones, over 65% seen once. General study results and limits: The study found Spike-specific TCR breadth and depth rose after two AZD1222 doses. Donors skewed white British and female; clonal diversity was possibly underestimated.

Sequenced material: peripheral blood, taken on day 0 of AZD1222 vaccination. This TCR was recovered from an adult in good health.

The CDR3 here is CASSLGAASPLHF. The CDR3 DNA reads TGTGCCAGCAGCTTGGGGGCGGCTTCACCCCTCCACTTT. The rearrangement uses TRBV13 and TRBJ1-6; a possible D gene is TRBD1 (6 bases). The CDR3 is made up of 13 amino acids. Germline V lookup: CDR1 PRHDT, CDR2 FYEKMQ (reference sequence). Trimming removed 3 bases from V and 9 bases from J, with 9 bases in between.